Presented here are 9 T cell receptor beta chains from one specimen sequenced in a study of response to subunit inactivated influenza vaccine. TCRdb re-called the RT-PCR reads through MiXCR, storing one row per CDR3 protein. The sample yields approximately 730,000 distinct CDR3 sequences, approximately 13% seen once. The input for sequencing was PBMCs from blood, taken around 14 days before vaccination. These receptors originate from a man aged 45-60 years who received an inactivated influenza vaccine.

This chain uses TRBV10-3 with TRBJ1-1; weak D call: TRBD1 (6 bases). Germline V gene lookup returns CDR1 ENHRY and CDR2 SYGVKD. V was cut by 2 bases and J by 5 bases, with 15 bases left in between. The CDR3 spans 15 residues. The CDR3 here is CAISENLRGQTEAFF. CDR3 in DNA: TGTGCCATCAGTGAGAACCTCAGGGGCCAGACTGAAGCTTTCTTT.

The sample holds a few counts of this clonotype. The chain uses TRBV11-3 and TRBJ2-1; D is undetermined. This CDR3 is built from 13 residues. V lost 5 bases and J lost 8, with 13 bases in between. Germline assignment: CDR1 SGHNT and CDR2 YENEEA. CDR3: CASSPNGVDEQFF. CDR3 nucleotides: TGTGCCAGCAGCCCAAATGGGGTAGATGAGCAGTTCTTC.

This clonotype was seen many times. The chain couples TRBV7-2 to TRBJ2-3; D is perhaps TRBD2 (5 bases). The CDR3 sequence is 14 residues long. Germline values: CDR1 SGHTA, CDR2 FQGNSA. V gave up 7 bases and J gave up 0 bases, with 11 bases separating them. CDR3 nucleotides: TGTGCCAGCACCTTGCGAGGGAGCACAGATACGCAGTATTTT. This codes for CASTLRGSTDTQYF. Together with reference TRBV7-2 and TRBJ2-3, the CDR3 gives the full variable domain: GAGVSQSPSNKVTEKGKDVELRCDPISGHTALYWYRQSLGQGLEFLIYFQGNSAPDKSGLPSDRFSAERTGGSVSTLTIQRTQQEDSAVYLCASTLRGSTDTQYFGPGTRLTVL.

There are many counts of this clonotype. The chain carries TRBV4-3 and TRBJ2-7; D call uncertain. The germline V and J ends were trimmed by 0 bases and 3 bases, with 9 bases remaining between them. Germline values: CDR1 LGHNA, CDR2 YSLEER. CDR3 length: 14 residues. CDR3 sequence reads: CASSQDLASYEQYF. DNA of the CDR3: TGCGCCAGCAGCCAAGACTTGGCCAGCTACGAGCAGTACTTC.

This clonotype has more than one count but fewer than ten. V gene TRBV19 combines with J gene TRBJ2-4; D gene unclear. Between the trimmed V and J ends, which lost 0 bases and 5 bases, there was a span of 5 bases. This CDR3 has 13 amino acids. The germline gives CDR1 LNHDA, CDR2 SQIVND (reference sequence). The CDR3 sequence: CASSIEPQNIQYF. Here the CDR3 DNA reads TGTGCCAGTAGTATAGAGCCTCAAAACATTCAGTACTTC.

This clonotype was found a few times. The CDR3 is CASSLGTGTVVQETQYF. The CDR3 DNA is TGTGCCAGCAGCTTAGGGACCGGGACAGTGGTCCAAGAGACCCAGTACTTC. The rearrangement uses TRBV7-2 and TRBJ2-5, with 7 bases that match TRBD1. Germline assignment: CDR1 SGHTA and CDR2 FQGNSA. The CDR3 covers 17 residues. V shed 1 base and J 1 base; nucleotides not matched to a gene: 9.

V is TRBV3-1 and J is TRBJ2-5; TRBD2 is a possible D gene (6 bases). Trimming removed 4 bases at V and 4 bases at J, with 10 bases between. Germline CDR1 and CDR2: LGHDT and YNNKEL (reference sequence). The CDR3 extends over 13 amino acids. This chain's CDR3 is CASSPGLLETQYF. The CDR3 DNA is TGTGCCAGCAGCCCGGGACTTCTAGAGACCCAGTACTTC.

The chain is built from TRBV13 and TRBJ2-1, with 8 nucleotides matching TRBD2. Trimming removed 4 bases from V and 7 bases from J; junction bases left unmatched: 15. The CDR3 length is 17 residues. The germline V gene has CDR1 PRHDT and CDR2 FYEKMQ (reference sequence). CDR3 amino acids: CASSSYSERERRNEQFF. The CDR3 bases are TGTGCCAGCAGCTCCTATTCTGAGCGGGAGAGGAGGAATGAGCAGTTCTTC.

This clonotype appeared many times. This chain connects TRBV7-2 to TRBJ2-7; D perhaps matches TRBD1 (6 bases). The CDR3 totals 14 residues. V lost 1 base, J lost 3 bases, and 10 bases lay in between. CDR1 SGHTA and CDR2 FQGNSA come from the germline V gene. This chain's CDR3 is CASSLEAGDYEQYF. For the CDR3, the DNA is TGTGCCAGCAGCTTAGAAGCAGGGGACTACGAGCAGTACTTC.